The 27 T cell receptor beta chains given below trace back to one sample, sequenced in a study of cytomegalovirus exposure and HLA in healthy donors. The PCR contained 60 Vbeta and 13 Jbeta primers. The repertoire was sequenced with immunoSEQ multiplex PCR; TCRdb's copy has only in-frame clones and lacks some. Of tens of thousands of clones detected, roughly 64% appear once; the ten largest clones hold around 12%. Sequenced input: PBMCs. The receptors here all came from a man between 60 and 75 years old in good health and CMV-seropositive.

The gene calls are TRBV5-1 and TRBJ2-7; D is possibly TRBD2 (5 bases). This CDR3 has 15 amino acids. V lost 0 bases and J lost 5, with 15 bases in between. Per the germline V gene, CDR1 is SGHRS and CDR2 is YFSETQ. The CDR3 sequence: CASSLVPDLSHEQYF. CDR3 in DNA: TGCGCCAGCAGCTTGGTTCCGGACTTGAGTCACGAGCAGTACTTC. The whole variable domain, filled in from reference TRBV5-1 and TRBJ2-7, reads KAGVTQTPRYLIKTRGQQVTLSCSPISGHRSVSWYQQTPGQGLQFLFEYFSETQRNKGNFPGRFSGRQFSNSRSEMNVSTLELGDSALYLCASSLVPDLSHEQYFGPGTRLTVT.

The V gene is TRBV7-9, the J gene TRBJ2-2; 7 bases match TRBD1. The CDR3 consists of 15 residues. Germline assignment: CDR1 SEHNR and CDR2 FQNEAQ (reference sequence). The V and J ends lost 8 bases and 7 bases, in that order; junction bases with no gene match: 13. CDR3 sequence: CASGKGASKIGELFF. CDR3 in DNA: TGTGCCAGCGGCAAGGGGGCTTCCAAGATCGGGGAGCTGTTTTTT.

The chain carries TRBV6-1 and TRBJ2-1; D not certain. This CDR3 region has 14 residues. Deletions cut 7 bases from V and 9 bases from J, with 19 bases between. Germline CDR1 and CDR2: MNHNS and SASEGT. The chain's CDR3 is CASTVIREYGEQFF. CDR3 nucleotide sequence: TGTGCCAGCACCGTGATAAGAGAGTATGGTGAGCAGTTCTTC.

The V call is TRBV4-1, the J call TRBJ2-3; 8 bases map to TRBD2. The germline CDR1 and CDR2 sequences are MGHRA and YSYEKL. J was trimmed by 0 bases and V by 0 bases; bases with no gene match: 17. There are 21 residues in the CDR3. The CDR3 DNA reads TGCGCCAGCAGCCAAGATCCTTTAGTAGCGGGGTGGGGGCCTAGCACAGATACGCAGTATTTT. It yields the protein CASSQDPLVAGWGPSTDTQYF.

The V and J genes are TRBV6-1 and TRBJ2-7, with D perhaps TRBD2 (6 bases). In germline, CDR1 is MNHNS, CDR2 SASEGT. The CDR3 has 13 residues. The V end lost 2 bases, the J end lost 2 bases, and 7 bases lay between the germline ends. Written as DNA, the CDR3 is TGTGCCAGCAGTGAATCGGGGGCCTACGAGCAGTACTTC. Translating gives CASSESGAYEQYF.

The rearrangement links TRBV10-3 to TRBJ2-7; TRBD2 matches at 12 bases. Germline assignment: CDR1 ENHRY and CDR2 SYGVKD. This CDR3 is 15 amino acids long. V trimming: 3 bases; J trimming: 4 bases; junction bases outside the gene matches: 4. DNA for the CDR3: TGTGCCATCAGTGAAACTAGCGGGAGGTGGTACGAGCAGTACTTC. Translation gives CAISETSGRWYEQYF.

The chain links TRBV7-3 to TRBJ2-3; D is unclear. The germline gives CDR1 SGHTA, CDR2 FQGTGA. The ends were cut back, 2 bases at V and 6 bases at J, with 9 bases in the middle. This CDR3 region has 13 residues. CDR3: CASSLDILDTQYF. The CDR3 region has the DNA TGTGCCAGCAGCTTAGACATCCTGGATACGCAGTATTTT.

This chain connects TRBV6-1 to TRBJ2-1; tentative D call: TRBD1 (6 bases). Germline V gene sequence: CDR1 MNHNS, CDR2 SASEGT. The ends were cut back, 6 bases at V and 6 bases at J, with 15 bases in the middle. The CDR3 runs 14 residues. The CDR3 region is CASRDQPQGNEQFF. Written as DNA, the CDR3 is TGTGCCAGCAGAGACCAGCCACAGGGCAATGAGCAGTTCTTC.

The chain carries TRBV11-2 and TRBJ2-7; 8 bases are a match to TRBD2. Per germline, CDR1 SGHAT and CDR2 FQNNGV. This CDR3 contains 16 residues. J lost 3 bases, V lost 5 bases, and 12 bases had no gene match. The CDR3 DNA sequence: TGTGCCAGCAGCGAGGGGGGCACTAGCGGATTCTACGAGCAGTACTTC. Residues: CASSEGGTSGFYEQYF.

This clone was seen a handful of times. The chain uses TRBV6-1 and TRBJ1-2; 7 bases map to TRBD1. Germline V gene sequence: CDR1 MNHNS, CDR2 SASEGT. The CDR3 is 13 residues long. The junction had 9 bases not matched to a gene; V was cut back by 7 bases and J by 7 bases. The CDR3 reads CASKILDRAGYTF. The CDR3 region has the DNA TGTGCCAGCAAGATATTAGACAGGGCTGGCTACACCTTC.

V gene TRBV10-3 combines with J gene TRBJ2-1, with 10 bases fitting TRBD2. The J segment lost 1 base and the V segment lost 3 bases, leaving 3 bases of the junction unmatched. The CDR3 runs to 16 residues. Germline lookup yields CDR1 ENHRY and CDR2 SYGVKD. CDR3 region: CAISDSSGSSYNEQFF. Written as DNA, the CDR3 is TGTGCCATCAGTGACTCTAGCGGGAGTTCCTACAATGAGCAGTTCTTC.

Here the CDR3 DNA reads TGTGCCAGTAGTGGGACAGGGGCCTCTGGGGCCAACGTCCTGACTTTC. Its translation: CASSGTGASGANVLTF. The genes are TRBV19 and TRBJ2-6; the match to TRBD1 covers 10 bases. The CDR3 covers 16 residues. Losses at the gene ends were 5 bases for V and 0 bases for J; bases not matched to a gene: 1. Per the germline V gene, CDR1 is LNHDA and CDR2 is SQIVND (reference sequence).

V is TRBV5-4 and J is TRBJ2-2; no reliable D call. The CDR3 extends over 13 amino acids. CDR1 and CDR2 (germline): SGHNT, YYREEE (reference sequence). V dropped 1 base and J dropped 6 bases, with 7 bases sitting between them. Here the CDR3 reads CASSLFGAGELFF. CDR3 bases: TGTGCCAGCAGCTTGTTTGGAGCCGGGGAGCTGTTTTTT.

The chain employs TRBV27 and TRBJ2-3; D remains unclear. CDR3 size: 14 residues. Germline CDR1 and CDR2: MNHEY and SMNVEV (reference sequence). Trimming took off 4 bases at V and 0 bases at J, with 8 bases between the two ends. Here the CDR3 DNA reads TGTGCCAGCAGTTATGGCGGTAGCACAGATACGCAGTATTTT. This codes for CASSYGGSTDTQYF.

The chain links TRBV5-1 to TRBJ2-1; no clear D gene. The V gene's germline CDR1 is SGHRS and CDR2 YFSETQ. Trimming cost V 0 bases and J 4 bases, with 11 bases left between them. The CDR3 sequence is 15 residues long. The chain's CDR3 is CASSLAGSRYNEQFF. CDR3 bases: TGCGCCAGCAGCTTGGCCGGTTCCAGGTACAATGAGCAGTTCTTC.

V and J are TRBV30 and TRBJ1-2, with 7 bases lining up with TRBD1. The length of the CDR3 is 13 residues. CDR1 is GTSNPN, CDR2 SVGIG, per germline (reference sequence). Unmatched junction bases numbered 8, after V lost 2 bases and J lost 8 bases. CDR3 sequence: CAWSFRGVSGYTF. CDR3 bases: TGTGCCTGGAGTTTCAGGGGGGTTAGCGGCTACACCTTC.

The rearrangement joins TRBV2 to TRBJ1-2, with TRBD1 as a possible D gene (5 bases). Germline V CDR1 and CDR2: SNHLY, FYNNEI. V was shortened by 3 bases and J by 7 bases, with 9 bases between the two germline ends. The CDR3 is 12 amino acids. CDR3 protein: CASSDREAGYTF. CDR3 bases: TGTGCCAGCAGTGACAGGGAGGCTGGCTACACCTTC.

In DNA, the CDR3 is TGTGCCGTCGGCGGAGCGGGAGTTGCCGGGGAGCTGTTTTTT. Its translation is CAVGGAGVAGELFF. This chain joins TRBV10-3 and TRBJ2-2; 8 positions match TRBD2. CDR3 length: 14 amino acids. The J segment lost 6 bases and the V segment lost 11 bases, leaving 11 bases of the junction unmatched. CDR1 ENHRY and CDR2 SYGVKD come from the germline V gene.

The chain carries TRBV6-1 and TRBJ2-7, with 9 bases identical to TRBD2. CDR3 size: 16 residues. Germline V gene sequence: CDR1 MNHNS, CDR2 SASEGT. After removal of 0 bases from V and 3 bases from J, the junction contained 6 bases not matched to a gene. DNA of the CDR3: TGTGCCAGCAGTGAAGCTTATGGGACTAGCAGCTACGAGCAGTACTTC. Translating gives CASSEAYGTSSYEQYF.

The DNA for the CDR3 is TGTGCCAGCAGTTTACAGGGATATGAGCAGTTCTTC. Translation gives CASSLQGYEQFF. The chain has TRBV27 and TRBJ2-1; D is perhaps TRBD1 (5 bases). The CDR3 length is 12 residues. Trimming removed 2 bases from V and 8 bases from J, with 7 bases in between. The germline CDR1 and CDR2 sequences are MNHEY and SMNVEV (reference sequence).

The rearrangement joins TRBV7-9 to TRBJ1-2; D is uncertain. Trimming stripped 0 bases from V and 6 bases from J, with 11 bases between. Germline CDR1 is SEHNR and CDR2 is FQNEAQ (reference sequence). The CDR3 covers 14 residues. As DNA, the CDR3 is TGTGCCAGCAGCTTAGCGAAACCGTCGGATGGCTACACCTTC. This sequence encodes CASSLAKPSDGYTF.

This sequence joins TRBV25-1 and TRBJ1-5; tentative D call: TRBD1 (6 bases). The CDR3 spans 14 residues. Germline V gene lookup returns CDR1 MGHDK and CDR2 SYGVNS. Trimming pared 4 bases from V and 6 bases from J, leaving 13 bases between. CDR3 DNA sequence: TGTGCCAGCAGTGGTGGCAGGGGATCTCAGCCCCAGCATTTT. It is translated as CASSGGRGSQPQHF.

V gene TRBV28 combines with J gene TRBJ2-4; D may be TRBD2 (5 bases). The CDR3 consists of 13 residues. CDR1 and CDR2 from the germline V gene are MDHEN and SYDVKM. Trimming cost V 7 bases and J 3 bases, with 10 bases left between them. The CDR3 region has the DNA TGTGCCAGCAACGGGATGGGCAAAAACATTCAGTACTTC. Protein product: CASNGMGKNIQYF.

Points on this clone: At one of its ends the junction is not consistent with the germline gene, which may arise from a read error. CDR3: CSSSLQGSYGYTF. The CDR3 region has the DNA TGTTCCAGCAGCTTACAGGGATCCTATGGCTACACCTTC. This sequence joins TRBV7-9 and TRBJ1-2; D perhaps matches TRBD1 (6 bases). CDR1 and CDR2 (germline): SEHNR, FQNEAQ (reference sequence). CDR3 length equals 13 residues.

CDR3 protein: CASSPGGTTWGEQYF. The CDR3 nucleotides are TGTGCCAGTTCTCCAGGGGGAACTACCTGGGGCGAGCAGTACTTC. The V gene is TRBV27, the J gene TRBJ2-7; TRBD1 agrees at 7 bases. V trimming: 9 bases; J trimming: 6 bases; junction bases outside the gene matches: 17. Germline loops: CDR1 MNHEY, CDR2 SMNVEV (reference sequence). The CDR3 is 15 amino acids.

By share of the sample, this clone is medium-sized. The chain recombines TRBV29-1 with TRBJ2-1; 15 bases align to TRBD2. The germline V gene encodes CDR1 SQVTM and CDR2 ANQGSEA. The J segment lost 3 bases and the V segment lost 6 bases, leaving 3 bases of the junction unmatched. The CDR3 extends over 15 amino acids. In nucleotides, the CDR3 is TGCAGCGTGGGACTAGCGGGAGGAGTCTACAATGAGCAGTTCTTC. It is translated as CSVGLAGGVYNEQFF.

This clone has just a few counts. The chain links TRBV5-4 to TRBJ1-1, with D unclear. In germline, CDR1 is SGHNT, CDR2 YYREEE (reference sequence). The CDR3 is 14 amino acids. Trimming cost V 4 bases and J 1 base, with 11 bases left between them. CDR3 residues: CASSTPSGNTEAFF. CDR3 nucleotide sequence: TGTGCCAGCAGCACCCCGTCGGGGAACACTGAAGCTTTCTTT.